A selection of T cell receptor beta chains follows, all from one sample in a study of cytomegalovirus exposure and HLA in healthy donors. Produced via immunoSEQ multiplex PCR; TCRdb's table is partial and in-frame only. The sample lists approximately 160,000 clones; roughly 71% were seen once. The sequenced sample was PBMCs. Receptor source: a male donor in good health and CMV-seropositive. Each CDR3 is given with its conserved first and last residue. The D gene is left open where the match is weak. Some rows mark clone size as missing; the rest say once, few, many or name a class of expanded clone.

V gene: TRBV5-1
clone size: NA
D gene: NA
J gene: TRBJ2-1
CDR3 protein: CASSYSYNEQFF
CDR3 DNA: TGCGCCAGCAGCTACAGTTACAATGAGCAGTTCTTC

V gene: TRBV19
clone size: NA
D gene: TRBD2
J gene: TRBJ2-5
CDR3 protein: CASSIGGGLGETQYF
CDR3 DNA: TGTGCCAGTAGTATCGGGGGGGGGCTGGGAGAGACCCAGTACTTC

V gene: TRBV6-6
clone size: NA
D gene: TRBD1
J gene: TRBJ2-4
CDR3 protein: CAVRDSLAKNIQYF
CDR3 DNA: TGTGCCGTCCGGGACAGTCTAGCCAAAAACATTCAGTACTTC

V gene: TRBV7-9
clone size: NA
D gene: TRBD1
J gene: TRBJ2-7
CDR3 protein: CASRTGEAYEQYF
CDR3 DNA: TGTGCCAGCAGGACAGGGGAAGCCTACGAGCAGTACTTC

V gene: TRBV2
clone size: few
D gene: TRBD2
J gene: TRBJ2-1
CDR3 protein: CASSEEAGGPNEQFF
CDR3 DNA: TGTGCCAGCAGTGAAGAAGCGGGGGGGCCCAATGAGCAGTTCTTC

V gene: TRBV7-8
clone size: NA
D gene: TRBD1
J gene: TRBJ1-6
CDR3 protein: CASSPGGSYNSPLHF
CDR3 DNA: TGTGCCAGCAGCCCAGGGGGATCCTATAATTCACCCCTCCACTTT

V gene: TRBV30
clone size: NA
D gene: NA
J gene: TRBJ2-5
CDR3 protein: CAWSHRETQYF
CDR3 DNA: TGTGCCTGGAGTCATCGGGAGACCCAGTACTTC

V gene: TRBV30
clone size: once
D gene: NA
J gene: TRBJ1-3
CDR3 protein: CAWSYTGLVWDRSSGNTIYF
CDR3 DNA: TGTGCCTGGAGCTATACAGGGTTAGTTTGGGACCGATCCTCTGGAAACACCATATATTTT

V gene: TRBV19
clone size: few
D gene: NA
J gene: TRBJ2-1
CDR3 protein: CASSFAGAIYNEQFF
CDR3 DNA: TGTGCCAGTAGTTTCGCGGGGGCAATCTACAATGAGCAGTTCTTC

V gene: TRBV7-2
clone size: NA
D gene: TRBD2
J gene: TRBJ2-5
CDR3 protein: CASSLVGRGGLETQYF
CDR3 DNA: TGTGCCAGCAGCTTAGTCGGTCGGGGGGGCTTGGAGACCCAGTACTTC

V gene: TRBV30
clone size: NA
D gene: NA
J gene: TRBJ1-5
CDR3 protein: CAWSDSQIGSNQPQHF
CDR3 DNA: TGTGCCTGGAGTGACAGTCAAATTGGGAGCAATCAGCCCCAGCATTTT

V gene: TRBV7-9
clone size: once
D gene: NA
J gene: TRBJ1-1
CDR3 protein: CASSFNGGTEAFF
CDR3 DNA: TGTGCCAGCAGCTTCAACGGGGGCACTGAAGCTTTCTTT

V gene: TRBV30
clone size: NA
D gene: NA
J gene: TRBJ2-7
CDR3 protein: CAWSVRRGEQYF
CDR3 DNA: TGTGCCTGGAGTGTAAGGAGAGGCGAGCAGTACTTC

V gene: TRBV29-1
clone size: NA
D gene: NA
J gene: TRBJ1-2
CDR3 protein: CSVDSGGIPPRGYTF
CDR3 DNA: TGCAGCGTTGACTCTGGAGGGATCCCACCCCGGGGCTACACCTTC

V gene: TRBV27
clone size: NA
D gene: TRBD1
J gene: TRBJ1-5
CDR3 protein: CASRPMDRDYQPQHF
CDR3 DNA: TGTGCCAGCAGACCTATGGACAGGGATTATCAGCCCCAGCATTTT

V gene: TRBV27
clone size: NA
D gene: TRBD2
J gene: TRBJ2-7
CDR3 protein: CASSRTSGGLYEQYF
CDR3 DNA: TGTGCCAGCAGCCGCACTAGCGGGGGACTCTACGAGCAGTACTTC

V gene: TRBV5-1
clone size: NA
D gene: NA
J gene: TRBJ1-1
CDR3 protein: CASSWGVADTEAFF
CDR3 DNA: TGCGCCAGCAGCTGGGGGGTCGCCGACACTGAAGCTTTCTTT

V gene: TRBV5-1
clone size: NA
D gene: NA
J gene: TRBJ2-1
CDR3 protein: CASSLGEGVYNEQFF
CDR3 DNA: TGCGCCAGCAGCTTGGGGGAAGGGGTATACAATGAGCAGTTCTTC

V gene: TRBV5-1
clone size: NA
D gene: NA
J gene: TRBJ1-2
CDR3 protein: CASSLTGTNYGYTF
CDR3 DNA: TGCGCCAGCAGCTTGACAGGGACAAACTATGGCTACACCTTC

V gene: TRBV2
clone size: NA
D gene: TRBD1
J gene: TRBJ2-7
CDR3 protein: CASSEGGGQGTYEQYF
CDR3 DNA: TGTGCCAGCAGTGAGGGGGGGGGACAGGGGACCTACGAGCAGTACTTC

V gene: TRBV7-6
clone size: NA
D gene: NA
J gene: TRBJ1-1
CDR3 protein: CASSLETTTEAFF
CDR3 DNA: TGTGCCAGCAGCTTAGAAACCACTACTGAAGCTTTCTTT

V gene: TRBV7-8
clone size: NA
D gene: NA
J gene: TRBJ1-1
CDR3 protein: CASSLGPGLKWDTEAFF
CDR3 DNA: TGTGCCAGCAGCTTGGGCCCTGGGCTTAAGTGGGACACTGAAGCTTTCTTT

V gene: TRBV11-3
clone size: NA
D gene: NA
J gene: TRBJ2-2
CDR3 protein: CASSLLSKTGELFF
CDR3 DNA: TGTGCCAGCAGCTTACTTTCTAAGACCGGGGAGCTGTTTTTT

V gene: TRBV4-2
clone size: few
D gene: TRBD1
J gene: TRBJ1-3
CDR3 protein: CASSQGQGGGGNTIYF
CDR3 DNA: TGTGCCAGCAGCCAAGGACAGGGGGGAGGTGGAAACACCATATATTTT

V gene: TRBV7-9
clone size: few
D gene: TRBD1
J gene: TRBJ1-2
CDR3 protein: CASSLGGGRWGYTF
CDR3 DNA: TGTGCCAGCAGCTTAGGAGGGGGCCGTTGGGGCTACACCTTC

V gene: TRBV12-2
clone size: NA
D gene: NA
J gene: TRBJ2-3
CDR3 protein: CASRLAPAGGRTDTQYF
CDR3 DNA: TGTGCAAGTCGCTTAGCGCCAGCGGGGGGCCGCACAGATACGCAGTATTTT

V gene: TRBV5-5
clone size: NA
D gene: NA
J gene: TRBJ1-4
CDR3 protein: CASREDGGANEKLFF
CDR3 DNA: TGTGCCAGCAGGGAAGACGGCGGAGCTAATGAAAAACTGTTTTTT

V gene: TRBV18
clone size: NA
D gene: NA
J gene: TRBJ2-1
CDR3 protein: CASSPAGNEQFF
CDR3 DNA: TGTGCCAGCTCACCTGCGGGCAATGAGCAGTTCTTC

V gene: TRBV2
clone size: NA
D gene: NA
J gene: TRBJ1-2
CDR3 protein: CASRPDSSVYGYTF
CDR3 DNA: TGTGCCAGCAGACCGGACAGCTCGGTCTATGGCTACACCTTC

V gene: TRBV30
clone size: few
D gene: NA
J gene: TRBJ2-6
CDR3 protein: CAWSTGSGANVLTF
CDR3 DNA: TGTGCCTGGAGCACAGGGTCTGGGGCCAACGTCCTGACTTTC

V gene: TRBV7-6
clone size: few
D gene: TRBD2
J gene: TRBJ2-3
CDR3 protein: CASSWGLDTDTQYF
CDR3 DNA: TGTGCCAGCAGTTGGGGACTAGACACAGATACGCAGTATTTT

V gene: TRBV15
clone size: NA
D gene: TRBD2
J gene: TRBJ2-2
CDR3 protein: CATSTGRIRELFF
CDR3 DNA: TGTGCCACCAGCACCGGGAGGATCCGGGAGCTGTTTTTT

V gene: TRBV5-1
clone size: NA
D gene: NA
J gene: TRBJ2-2
CDR3 protein: CASSLEFRAGELFF
CDR3 DNA: TGCGCCAGCAGCTTGGAGTTCAGGGCCGGGGAGCTGTTTTTT

V gene: TRBV5-6
clone size: NA
D gene: NA
J gene: TRBJ2-5
CDR3 protein: CASSLSAGRKTQYF
CDR3 DNA: TGTGCCAGCAGCTTGTCTGCAGGTCGAAAGACCCAGTACTTC

V gene: TRBV15
clone size: NA
D gene: NA
J gene: TRBJ1-5
CDR3 protein: CATSSDTGSQHF
CDR3 DNA: TGTGCCACCAGCAGCGATACGGGGAGCCAGCATTTT

V gene: TRBV30
clone size: few
D gene: NA
J gene: TRBJ1-1
CDR3 protein: CAWRGDSAFF
CDR3 DNA: TGTGCCTGGAGGGGGGACTCGGCTTTCTTT

V gene: TRBV30
clone size: NA
D gene: TRBD1
J gene: TRBJ2-7
CDR3 protein: CAWSFPTGTGGRYEQYF
CDR3 DNA: TGTGCCTGGAGTTTTCCTACCGGGACAGGGGGCAGGTACGAGCAGTACTTC

V gene: TRBV11-2
clone size: NA
D gene: NA
J gene: TRBJ1-1
CDR3 protein: CASSLVQGWTEAFF
CDR3 DNA: TGTGCCAGCAGCTTAGTACAGGGTTGGACTGAAGCTTTCTTT

V gene: TRBV13
clone size: NA
D gene: NA
J gene: TRBJ1-2
CDR3 protein: CASSLEQSAGGYGYTF
CDR3 DNA: TGTGCCAGCAGCTTAGAACAGTCAGCCGGGGGTTATGGCTACACCTTC

V gene: TRBV9
clone size: NA
D gene: NA
J gene: TRBJ2-2
CDR3 protein: CASSVQNTGELFF
CDR3 DNA: TGTGCCAGCAGCGTCCAGAACACCGGGGAGCTGTTTTTT

V gene: TRBV6-5
clone size: NA
D gene: NA
J gene: TRBJ1-1
CDR3 protein: CASSLTGGEAFF
CDR3 DNA: TGTGCCAGCAGCTTAACCGGTGGTGAAGCTTTCTTT

V gene: TRBV7-9
clone size: NA
D gene: TRBD1
J gene: TRBJ2-7
CDR3 protein: CASSLVGQGYEQYF
CDR3 DNA: TGTGCCAGCAGCTTAGTGGGACAGGGCTACGAGCAGTACTTC

V gene: TRBV6-1
clone size: NA
D gene: TRBD1
J gene: TRBJ1-2
CDR3 protein: CASRPPGQSYGYTF
CDR3 DNA: TGTGCCAGCAGACCCCCGGGACAGAGCTATGGCTACACCTTC

V gene: TRBV10-1
clone size: NA
D gene: TRBD2
J gene: TRBJ2-7
CDR3 protein: CASSEGLAGAYEQYF
CDR3 DNA: TGCGCCAGCAGTGAGGGACTAGCGGGGGCCTACGAGCAGTACTTC

V gene: TRBV9
clone size: NA
D gene: NA
J gene: TRBJ2-5
CDR3 protein: CASSVDGTGNPQYF
CDR3 DNA: TGTGCCAGCAGCGTAGATGGCACAGGGAATCCCCAGTACTTC

V gene: TRBV4-1
clone size: NA
D gene: TRBD2
J gene: TRBJ2-3
CDR3 protein: CASSRIAGSTDTQYF
CDR3 DNA: TGCGCCAGCAGCCGGATAGCGGGGAGCACAGATACGCAGTATTTT

V gene: TRBV6-5
clone size: NA
D gene: NA
J gene: TRBJ1-1
CDR3 protein: CASSYSRLGNTEAFF
CDR3 DNA: TGTGCCAGCAGTTACTCGAGGCTGGGGAACACTGAAGCTTTCTTT

V gene: TRBV7-3
clone size: NA
D gene: TRBD1
J gene: TRBJ2-2
CDR3 protein: CASSRTGDTGELFF
CDR3 DNA: TGTGCCAGCAGCCGGACAGGGGACACCGGGGAGCTGTTTTTT

V gene: TRBV7-2
clone size: NA
D gene: NA
J gene: TRBJ1-3
CDR3 protein: CASRTVPSSGNTIYF
CDR3 DNA: TGTGCCAGCAGAACAGTTCCTTCCTCTGGAAACACCATATATTTT

V gene: TRBV27
clone size: once
D gene: NA
J gene: TRBJ2-3
CDR3 protein: CASSLSGGYTDTQYF
CDR3 DNA: TGTGCCAGCAGTTTATCTGGGGGCTACACAGATACGCAGTATTTT

V gene: TRBV15
clone size: once
D gene: NA
J gene: TRBJ2-3
CDR3 protein: CATSRDPGSTQYF
CDR3 DNA: TGTGCCACCAGCAGAGATCCAGGGTCTACGCAGTATTTT

V gene: TRBV6-5
clone size: NA
D gene: NA
J gene: TRBJ1-5
CDR3 protein: CASSWGGIWHF
CDR3 DNA: TGTGCCAGCAGCTGGGGAGGAATTTGGCATTTT

V gene: TRBV6-5
clone size: few
D gene: TRBD2
J gene: TRBJ2-5
CDR3 protein: CASSSFLAGGETQYF
CDR3 DNA: TGTGCCAGCAGTTCCTTCCTAGCGGGGGGAGAGACCCAGTACTTC

V gene: TRBV25-1
clone size: few
D gene: TRBD1
J gene: TRBJ1-1
CDR3 protein: CASSAHRGRVATEAFF
CDR3 DNA: TGTGCCAGCAGTGCCCACAGGGGGCGCGTGGCCACTGAAGCTTTCTTT